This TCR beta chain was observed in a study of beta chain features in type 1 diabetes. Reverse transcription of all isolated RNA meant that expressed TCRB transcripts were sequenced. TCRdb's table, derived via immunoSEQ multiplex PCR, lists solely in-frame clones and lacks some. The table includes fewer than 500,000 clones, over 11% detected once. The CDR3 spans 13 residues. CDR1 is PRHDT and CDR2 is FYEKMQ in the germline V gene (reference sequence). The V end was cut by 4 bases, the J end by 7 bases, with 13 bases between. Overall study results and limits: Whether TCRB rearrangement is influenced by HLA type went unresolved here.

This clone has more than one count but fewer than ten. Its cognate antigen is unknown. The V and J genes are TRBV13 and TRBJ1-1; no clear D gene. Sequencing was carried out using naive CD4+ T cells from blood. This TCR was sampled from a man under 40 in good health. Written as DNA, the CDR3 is TGTGCCAGCAGCTCGCGGGTCCCAGTTGAAGCTTTCTTT. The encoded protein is CASSSRVPVEAFF.